These 23 T cell receptor beta chains were all obtained from the same sample, sequenced in a study of blood T cell repertoires in COVID-19 (dated by TCRdb to 2018 to 2020). Libraries were made using the immunoSEQ multiplex PCR assay. In its TCRdb copy, this immuneACCESS table keeps in-frame sequences only and misses some clones. Where compared with another copy, unresolved V genes explain less than half of these, and the others have no known cause. Here the sample has under 250,000 clones; 84% occur a single time. Approximately 2.5% of the sample belongs to the ten largest clones. Material: peripheral blood. These receptors originate from a woman aged 60-75 years with acute or convalescent COVID-19.

The chain recombines TRBV28 with TRBJ2-5; 12 positions match TRBD2. V was clipped by 7 bases and J by 5 bases; unmatched bases: 14. The germline CDR1 and CDR2 sequences are MDHEN and SYDVKM. This CDR3 is 17 amino acids long. The CDR3 DNA sequence: TGTGCCAGCAACTCGTTACTAGCGGGGGGCCGCGGGGAGACCCAGTACTTC. The encoded protein is CASNSLLAGGRGETQYF.

V and J are TRBV30 and TRBJ1-6, with D possibly TRBD1 on 6 matching bases. V lost 8 bases and J lost 8, with 16 bases in between. Germline loops: CDR1 GTSNPN, CDR2 SVGIG (reference sequence). The CDR3 has 13 amino acids. CDR3 amino acids: CAAKQGPDSPLHF. In DNA, the CDR3 is TGTGCCGCAAAACAGGGTCCTGATTCACCCCTCCACTTT.

This clone was found many times. The V and J genes are TRBV7-8 and TRBJ2-1; 8 positions agree with TRBD1. CDR1 SGHVS and CDR2 FQNEAQ come from the germline V gene. V was clipped by 5 bases and J by 7 bases; unmatched bases: 4. The CDR3 totals 13 residues. CDR3 in amino acids: CASSVGTGNEQFF. DNA for the CDR3: TGTGCCAGCAGCGTTGGGACAGGTAATGAGCAGTTCTTC.

The CDR3: CASSSRGSPLNTEAFF. In DNA, the CDR3 is TGTGCCAGCAGCTCGAGAGGGAGCCCCTTGAACACTGAAGCTTTCTTT. V usage is TRBV7-9 and J usage is TRBJ1-1; D gene ambiguous. Per germline, CDR1 SEHNR and CDR2 FQNEAQ (reference sequence). The V gene lost 4 bases and the J gene lost 0 bases, with 15 bases spanning the gap. CDR3 size: 16 residues.

This sequence joins TRBV4-3 and TRBJ2-1; the match to TRBD2 covers 10 bases. Germline CDR1 is LGHNA and CDR2 is YSLEER. The CDR3 totals 16 residues. The V and J ends lost 3 bases and 2 bases, in that order; junction bases with no gene match: 4. CDR3 in amino acids: CASSQLSGGTYNEQFF. The CDR3 DNA is TGCGCCAGCAGCCAGCTTAGCGGGGGGACCTACAATGAGCAGTTCTTC.

The chain couples TRBV11-2 to TRBJ2-1; D perhaps matches TRBD2 (6 bases). Trimming pared 0 bases from V and 0 bases from J, leaving 12 bases between. The germline CDR1 and CDR2 sequences are SGHAT and FQNNGV. CDR3 length: 17 residues. This chain's CDR3 is CASSLDLAGSSYNEQFF. Here the CDR3 DNA reads TGTGCCAGCAGCTTAGATCTCGCGGGAAGCTCCTACAATGAGCAGTTCTTC. Using reference TRBV11-2 and TRBJ2-1 for the parts outside the CDR3, the full variable domain is EAGVAQSPRYKIIEKRQSVAFWCNPISGHATLYWYQQILGQGPKLLIQFQNNGVVDDSQLPKDRFSAERLKGVDSTLKIQPAKLEDSAVYLCASSLDLAGSSYNEQFFGPGTRLTVL.

V gene TRBV4-1 combines with J gene TRBJ1-2; no clear D. The CDR3 spans 18 residues. V was cut by 0 bases and J by 1 base, with 18 bases left in between. Germline V gene sequence: CDR1 MGHRA, CDR2 YSYEKL. CDR3 residues: CASSQDAWEDSGNYGYTF. The CDR3 nucleotides read TGCGCCAGCAGCCAAGATGCGTGGGAGGATTCGGGTAACTATGGCTACACCTTC.

The CDR3 region is CASSMLVGGAGMRDRPQHF. Here the CDR3 DNA reads TGTGCCAGTAGTATGTTGGTTGGAGGGGCAGGGATGAGAGATCGGCCCCAGCATTTT. J is TRBJ1-5 and V is TRBV19; D might be TRBD1 (5 bases). The CDR3 loop spans 19 amino acids. With 3 bases removed from V and 9 bases from J, the gap between germline ends came to 30 bases. Germline CDR1 is LNHDA and CDR2 is SQIVND (reference sequence). Full variable domain (outside the CDR3, taken from reference TRBV19 and TRBJ1-5): DGGITQSPKYLFRKEGQNVTLSCEQNLNHDAMYWYRQDPGQGLRLIYYSQIVNDFQKGDIAEGYSVSREKKESFPLTVTSAQKNPTAFYLCASSMLVGGAGMRDRPQHFGDGTRLSIL.

The rearrangement links TRBV6-6 to TRBJ1-3; D is unresolved. CDR1 and CDR2 (germline): MNHNY, SVGAGI (reference sequence). Trimming stripped 2 bases from V and 3 bases from J, with 11 bases between. The CDR3 sequence is 15 residues long. The CDR3 coding sequence is TGTGCCAGCAGTTACGAGGGATATGTTGGAAACACCATATATTTT. It encodes CASSYEGYVGNTIYF.

Here the CDR3 DNA reads TGTGCCAGCAGCCACGCCCAGGGCTATGGCTACACCTTC. Translating gives CASSHAQGYGYTF. The rearrangement joins TRBV11-3 to TRBJ1-2, with a tentative D call TRBD1 (5 bases). V lost 5 bases to trimming and J lost 4 bases, with 11 bases between them. Germline V lookup: CDR1 SGHNT, CDR2 YENEEA. This CDR3 contains 13 residues.

This clone has just a few counts. CDR3 residues: CAWSVGPGTEAFF. The DNA of the CDR3 is TGTGCCTGGAGTGTAGGCCCGGGCACTGAAGCTTTCTTT. V usage is TRBV30 and J usage is TRBJ1-1; D remains unclear. V lost 0 bases and J lost 4, with 9 bases in between. Germline V gene data show CDR1 as GTSNPN and CDR2 as SVGIG (reference sequence). This CDR3 has 13 residues.

Only a few counts were recorded for this clone. The chain has TRBV24-1 and TRBJ2-5; TRBD1 is a possible D gene (5 bases). The CDR3 totals 14 residues. Germline-derived CDR1 and CDR2 are KGHDR and SFDVKD. V was clipped by 4 bases and J by 5 bases, with 13 bases between them. The CDR3 reads CATSESGFGETQYF. As DNA, the CDR3 is TGTGCCACCAGTGAATCAGGGTTCGGGGAGACCCAGTACTTC.

The chain recombines TRBV30 with TRBJ2-1, with D unresolved. CDR1 and CDR2 from the germline V gene are GTSNPN and SVGIG (reference sequence). The V end lost 2 bases, the J end lost 6 bases, and 23 bases lay between the germline ends. CDR3 length: 17 amino acids. The CDR3 bases are TGTGCCTGGAGTTCTAATCCCCGACAATTCATCAGCAATGAGCAGTTCTTC. Its translation is CAWSSNPRQFISNEQFF. Combining the CDR3 with reference TRBV30 and TRBJ2-1 gives the whole variable domain SQTIHQWPATLVQPVGSPLSLECTVEGTSNPNLYWYRQAAGRGLQLLFYSVGIGQISSEVPQNLSASRPQDRQFILSSKKLLLSDSGFYLCAWSSNPRQFISNEQFFGPGTRLTVL.

This chain links TRBV5-4 with TRBJ1-2; 7 positions agree with TRBD1. The CDR3 runs to 15 residues. Germline V CDR1 and CDR2: SGHNT, YYREEE (reference sequence). Losses at the gene ends were 1 base for V and 4 bases for J; bases not matched to a gene: 7. The CDR3 loop reads CASSLIGGGGYGYTF. CDR3 sequence (DNA): TGTGCCAGCAGCTTGATAGGGGGCGGTGGCTATGGCTACACCTTC.

The gene calls are TRBV7-2 and TRBJ2-4, with TRBD1 as a possible D gene (5 bases). This CDR3 comprises 13 residues. With 1 base removed from V and 6 bases from J, the gap between germline ends came to 7 bases. CDR1 and CDR2 (germline): SGHTA, FQGNSA. This chain's CDR3 is CASSLVGPNIQYF. CDR3 bases: TGTGCCAGCAGCTTAGTGGGGCCAAACATTCAGTACTTC.

V and J are TRBV10-2 and TRBJ1-2; D perhaps matches TRBD1 (5 bases). This CDR3 contains 13 residues. Trimming pared 3 bases from V and 7 bases from J, leaving 12 bases between. Germline V gene lookup returns CDR1 WSHSY and CDR2 SAAADI. Here the CDR3 DNA reads TGCGCCAGCAGTGACGCGGGCGGGGGTGGCTACACCTTC. This gives the protein CASSDAGGGGYTF.

The genes are TRBV7-3 and TRBJ2-7, with 7 bases identical to TRBD2. V shed 2 bases and J 5 bases; nucleotides not matched to a gene: 9. CDR1 is SGHTA, CDR2 FQGTGA, per germline. The CDR3 totals 15 residues. The CDR3, as DNA: TGTGCCAGCAGCTTAGGACCCGGGGGGTACCACGAGCAGTACTTC. It specifies CASSLGPGGYHEQYF.

The chain has TRBV7-9 and TRBJ2-2; no definite D call. The V gene's germline CDR1 is SEHNR and CDR2 FQNEAQ (reference sequence). The CDR3 contains 16 residues. Trimming took 0 bases from V and 1 from J, leaving 9 bases between them. The CDR3 here is CASSLAPVVNTGELFF. As DNA, the CDR3 is TGTGCCAGCAGCTTAGCGCCAGTTGTGAACACCGGGGAGCTGTTTTTT.

CDR3 sequence: CSVQVVHGNTIYF. The CDR3 DNA reads as TGCAGCGTCCAGGTGGTGCATGGAAACACCATATATTTT. The J gene is TRBJ1-3, the V gene TRBV29-1; no clear D. Trimming took off 6 bases at V and 3 bases at J, with 12 bases between the two ends. This CDR3 contains 13 residues. The germline CDR1 and CDR2 sequences are SQVTM and ANQGSEA.

The chain couples TRBV3-1 (or the pseudogene TRBV3-2) to TRBJ2-1; 9 bases are shared with TRBD1. The junction had 13 bases not matched to a gene; V was cut back by 3 bases and J by 7 bases. Germline-derived CDR1 and CDR2 are LGHDT and YNNKEL (reference sequence). The CDR3 contains 17 residues. CDR3 region: CASSHFLTGGAGNEQFF. The CDR3, as DNA: TGTGCCAGCAGCCACTTCCTGACAGGGGGAGCGGGGAATGAGCAGTTCTTC.

This chain uses TRBV3-1 (or the pseudogene TRBV3-2) with TRBJ1-3, with D perhaps TRBD1 (6 bases). This CDR3 region has 18 residues. Trimming took off 0 bases at V and 0 bases at J, with 15 bases between the two ends. Germline CDR1 is LGHDT and CDR2 is YNNKEL (reference sequence). CDR3 coding DNA: TGTGCCAGCAGCCAAGATTGGGCAGGGGAGAGCTCTGGAAACACCATATATTTT. As protein: CASSQDWAGESSGNTIYF.

The chain carries TRBV10-2 and TRBJ1-5, with 7 bases lining up with TRBD1. This CDR3 comprises 15 residues. Trimming removed 4 bases from V and 5 bases from J; junction bases left unmatched: 8. Germline values: CDR1 WSHSY, CDR2 SAAADI. CDR3 amino acids: CASSGSMTGHQPQHF. The DNA for the CDR3 is TGCGCCAGCAGTGGATCCATGACAGGGCATCAGCCCCAGCATTTT.

The chain combines TRBV3-1 (or the pseudogene TRBV3-2) with TRBJ2-7; 7 nucleotides line up with TRBD1. The ends lost 4 bases at V and 3 bases at J; junction bases unmatched: 9. Germline lookup yields CDR1 LGHDT and CDR2 YNNKEL (reference sequence). The CDR3 length is 15 residues. This CDR3 reads CASSPADRRRYEQYF. The CDR3 DNA reads as TGTGCCAGCAGCCCGGCGGACAGGAGGCGCTACGAGCAGTACTTC.